Below, 16 T cell receptor beta chains from the same sample are listed, as sequenced in a study of T cells in Graves' hyperthyroidism and ophthalmopathy. TCR beta CDR3 regions were amplified from RNA. A set of HTBI primers served as the primers for a first-round RT-PCR of the TCR CDR3. TCRdb fed the multiplex PCR reads into MiXCR, producing one record per CDR3 protein. The table lists more than 300,000 distinct CDR3 sequences, about 12% of them singletons, with 9% to 9.5% in the top ten. Sequenced material: blood. The receptors here all came from a woman under 30 with Graves' hyperthyroidism.

Notes on this clonotype: A much more abundant neighbour one base away suggests this may be a read error. The CDR3 here is CASSFGLAGGGSYNEQFF. As DNA, the CDR3 is TGTGCCAGCAGTTTTGGGCTAGCGGGAGGAGGGTCCTACAATGAGCAGTTCTTC. The chain joins TRBV12-3 or TRBV12-4 to TRBJ2-1; 11 nucleotides match TRBD2. The CDR3 consists of 18 residues. Trimming cost V 3 bases and J 1 base; bases outside gene matches: 8.

The chain recombines TRBV24-1 with TRBJ2-3, with 16 bases matching TRBD2. CDR3 length: 17 residues. The V gene's germline CDR1 is KGHDR and CDR2 SFDVKD. Unmatched junction bases numbered 5, after V lost 4 bases and J lost 5 bases. CDR3 amino acids: CATSDPGLAGGIDTQYF. CDR3 coding DNA: TGTGCCACCAGTGACCCGGGACTAGCGGGGGGGATAGATACGCAGTATTTT.

In its sample, this clonotype was seen many times. The chain recombines TRBV7-9 with TRBJ1-1; no definite D call. Germline lookup yields CDR1 SEHNR and CDR2 FQNEAQ (reference sequence). Deletions cut 1 base from V and 0 bases from J, with 9 bases between. The CDR3 has 15 residues. Here the CDR3 reads CASSLGQDMNTEAFF. The CDR3 DNA is TGTGCCAGCAGCTTAGGGCAGGATATGAACACTGAAGCTTTCTTT.

This clonotype came up a few times. The chain carries TRBV7-3 and TRBJ2-1, with TRBD2 as a possible D gene (5 bases). The CDR3 consists of 15 residues. The germline V gene has CDR1 SGHTA and CDR2 FQGTGA. Trimming stripped 3 bases from V and 10 bases from J, with 19 bases between. The CDR3 sequence: CASSFVPSRLKEQFF. CDR3 coding DNA: TGTGCCAGCAGCTTCGTCCCTAGCCGTTTAAAGGAGCAGTTCTTC. Complete variable domain (other parts from reference TRBV7-3 and TRBJ2-1): GAGVSQTPSNKVTEKGKYVELRCDPISGHTALYWYRQSLGQGPEFLIYFQGTGAADDSGLPNDRFFAVRPEGSVSTLKIQRTERGDSAVYLCASSFVPSRLKEQFFGPGTRLTVL.

This clonotype was detected a few times. The chain recombines TRBV5-8 with TRBJ1-3; D gene unclear. CDR1 and CDR2 from the germline V gene are SGHTS and YDEGEE. V was shortened by 2 bases and J by 0 bases, with 9 bases between the two germline ends. This CDR3 contains 15 residues. CDR3 in amino acids: CASSFLKSSGNTIYF. Written as DNA, the CDR3 is TGTGCCAGCAGCTTTCTGAAGAGCTCTGGAAACACCATATATTTT. Filled out from reference TRBV5-8 and TRBJ1-3, the complete variable domain reads EAGVTQSPTHLIKTRGQQATLRCSPISGHTSVYWYQQALGLGLQFLLWYDEGEERNRGNFPPRFSGRQFPNYSSELNVNALELEDSALYLCASSFLKSSGNTIYFGEGSWLTVV.

This clonotype was recorded at least ten times. The chain employs TRBV27 and TRBJ2-7, with TRBD1 matching over 7 bases. V gave up 5 bases and J gave up 3 bases; unmatched junction bases: 16. CDR3 length equals 17 residues. The V gene's germline CDR1 is MNHEY and CDR2 SMNVEV (reference sequence). CDR3 nucleotide sequence: TGTGCCAGCAGTCCCATTTACCGGACAGGTCACCACTACGAGCAGTACTTC. Protein sequence: CASSPIYRTGHHYEQYF.

There are a few counts of this clonotype. This chain joins TRBV2 and TRBJ1-4; 7 bases map to TRBD1. Germline V CDR1 and CDR2: SNHLY, FYNNEI. V trimming: 2 bases; J trimming: 0 bases; junction bases outside the gene matches: 6. This CDR3 is built from 17 residues. In DNA form, the CDR3 reads TGTGCCAGCAGTGAATCGGGCAGGGGGACAACTAATGAAAAACTGTTTTTT. Translating it yields CASSESGRGTTNEKLFF.

A few counts support this clonotype. V usage is TRBV20-1 and J usage is TRBJ1-4; TRBD1 might be the D (6 bases). The CDR3 is 14 residues long. The germline V gene encodes CDR1 DFQATT and CDR2 SNEGSKA (reference sequence). V lost 3 bases, J lost 6 bases, and 14 bases lay in between. The CDR3 sequence is CSASDYRDHEKLFF. The CDR3, as DNA: TGCAGTGCTAGTGACTACAGGGACCATGAAAAACTGTTTTTT.

The chain links TRBV29-1 to TRBJ2-3; 16 bases agree with TRBD2. CDR1 and CDR2 (germline): SQVTM, ANQGSEA. After removal of 6 bases from V and 4 bases from J, the junction contained 4 bases not matched to a gene. The CDR3 sequence is 15 residues long. The CDR3 sequence is CSVGTSGGEPDTQYF. CDR3 DNA: TGCAGCGTGGGGACTAGCGGGGGGGAACCAGATACGCAGTATTTT.

This clonotype was observed a few times. This may be a read error, as it is one base from a much larger clone. This chain links TRBV6-1 with TRBJ2-7; D is uncertain. Between the trimmed V and J ends, which lost 6 bases and 1 base, there was a span of 16 bases. CDR1 is MNHNS and CDR2 is SASEGT in the germline V gene. The CDR3 sequence is 15 residues long. CDR3 region: CASRRVDGVSYEQYF. The CDR3, as DNA: TGTGCCAGCAGACGGGTGGACGGAGTGTCCTACGAGCAGTACTTC.

This clonotype was recorded many times. The CDR3 nucleotides read TGTGCCAGCAGTTATACAATGACAGGGGCCTATGGCTACACCTTC. This translates into CASSYTMTGAYGYTF. This chain joins TRBV6-1 and TRBJ1-2; 8 positions agree with TRBD1. V shed 5 bases, J shed 4 bases, and the junction held 9 bases outside the gene matches. Germline V gene data show CDR1 as MNHNS and CDR2 as SASEGT. CDR3 size: 15 residues.

This clonotype was recorded many times. The CDR3, as DNA: TGTGCCAGCAGGAGGACAGCTGAAGCTTTCTTT. It codes for CASRRTAEAFF. The chain combines TRBV6-2 or TRBV6-3 with TRBJ1-1; perhaps TRBD1 as D (6 bases). Per germline, CDR1 MNHEY and CDR2 SVGEGT. The CDR3 covers 11 residues. Trimming removed 6 bases at V and 6 bases at J, with 8 bases between.

This clonotype was detected many times. The chain recombines TRBV7-8 with TRBJ1-2; D is possibly TRBD1 (6 bases). V lost 5 bases and J 6 bases, leaving 16 bases between the germline ends. The CDR3 has 14 amino acids. Germline V gene sequence: CDR1 SGHVS, CDR2 FQNEAQ. The CDR3 here is CASSQYRDKNGYTF. The CDR3 DNA follows: TGTGCCAGCAGCCAATACCGGGACAAGAATGGCTACACCTTC.

The rearrangement joins TRBV6-1 to TRBJ2-1; 9 nucleotides match TRBD2. Trimming took 7 bases from V and 0 from J; bases not matched to a gene: 7. Germline V gene sequence: CDR1 MNHNS, CDR2 SASEGT. This CDR3 is 16 amino acids long. In DNA form, the CDR3 reads TGTGCCAGCAAAAACCTAGCGGGGAGCTCCTACAATGAGCAGTTCTTC. Translated: CASKNLAGSSYNEQFF.

This clonotype was seen only once. The CDR3 here is CASSFSSLPTEAFF. The CDR3 DNA reads as TGTGCCAGCAGCTTTTCCTCCCTTCCCACTGAAGCTTTCTTT. V is TRBV9 and J is TRBJ1-1; no clear D. Trimming pared 4 bases from V and 4 bases from J, leaving 14 bases between. The germline V gene encodes CDR1 SGDLS and CDR2 YYNGEE. CDR3 length equals 14 residues. The full variable domain, its missing parts supplied by reference TRBV9 and TRBJ1-1, is DSGVTQTPKHLITATGQRVTLRCSPRSGDLSVYWYQQSLDQGLQFLIQYYNGEERAKGNILERFSAQQFPDLHSELNLSSLELGDSALYFCASSFSSLPTEAFFGQGTRLTVV.

Comment on this clonotype: One end of the junction does not line up with germline, which may come from a read error. The chain is built from TRBV2 and TRBJ2-6, with D perhaps matching TRBD1 (5 bases). The CDR3 has 14 amino acids. From germline, CDR1 is SNHLY and CDR2 FYNNEI. This CDR3 reads CASSERSGANVPTF. The CDR3 nucleotides read TGTGCCAGCAGTGAACGGTCTGGGGCCAACGTCCCGACTTTC. The entire variable domain, with the rest obtained from reference TRBV2 and TRBJ2-6, is as follows: EPEVTQTPSHQVTQMGQEVILRCVPISNHLYFYWYRQILGQKVEFLVSFYNNEISEKSEIFDDQFSVERPDGSNFTLKIRSTKLEDSAMYFCASSERSGANVPTFGAGSRLTVL.